The 32 T cell receptor beta chains below were found in one sample sequenced in a study of PD-L1 blockade in urothelial cancer. Time point defined: peripheral blood 6 weeks after treatment start. Here immunoSEQ multiplex PCR was the method, and the copy in TCRdb shows in-frame clones only, minus some. The sample has 40,000 to 55,000 clones, approximately 90% seen once. Material: PBMCs, obtained around atezolizumab (anti-PD-L1) treatment. Receptor source: a man aged 60 to 75 with urothelial cancer.

V is TRBV5-5 and J is TRBJ1-1; TRBD1 matches at 10 bases. The V gene end was trimmed by 4 bases and the J gene end by 2 bases; junction bases not matched to a gene: 5. CDR1 is SGHKS and CDR2 is YYEKEE in the germline V gene (reference sequence). The CDR3 runs 15 residues. CDR3: CASSPWTGGNTEAFF. DNA of the CDR3: TGTGCCAGCAGCCCTTGGACAGGGGGTAACACTGAAGCTTTCTTT.

This chain uses TRBV29-1 with TRBJ1-2; no clear D. This CDR3 region has 12 residues. Germline V CDR1 and CDR2: SQVTM, ANQGSEA. Trimming cost V 2 bases and J 4 bases, with 8 bases left between them. CDR3 region: CSVEWSGYGYTF. CDR3 nucleotide sequence: TGCAGCGTTGAATGGAGTGGCTATGGCTACACCTTC.

The chain uses TRBV7-9 and TRBJ2-7; D remains unclear. CDR1 and CDR2 (germline): SEHNR, FQNEAQ (reference sequence). The germline V and J ends were trimmed by 1 base and 2 bases, with 12 bases remaining between them. The CDR3 runs 15 residues. This CDR3 is CASSLVRLGPYEQYF. CDR3 DNA sequence: TGTGCCAGCAGCTTAGTCAGGCTCGGCCCCTACGAGCAGTACTTC. The variable domain in full, with the rest retrieved from reference TRBV7-9 and TRBJ2-7, is DTGVSQNPRHKITKRGQNVTFRCDPISEHNRLYWYRQTLGQGPEFLTYFQNEAQLEKSRLLSDRFSAERPKGSFSTLEIQRTEQGDSAMYLCASSLVRLGPYEQYFGPGTRLTVT.

In this sample, this clone turned up a few times. The chain recombines TRBV12-5 with TRBJ1-1; D gene uncertain. Germline CDR1 reads LGHNT; CDR2 reads FRNRAP. CDR3 size: 14 residues. V lost 1 base to trimming and J lost 1 base, with 7 bases between them. The CDR3 protein is CASGLDSGNTEAFF. In DNA form, the CDR3 reads TGTGCTAGTGGTTTGGACTCGGGGAACACTGAAGCTTTCTTT.

The chain links TRBV5-1 to TRBJ2-7; TRBD2 is a possible D gene (6 bases). The CDR3 is 13 residues long. Germline V CDR1 and CDR2: SGHRS, YFSETQ. V lost 3 bases, J lost 3 bases, and 10 bases lay in between. The CDR3 DNA is TGCGCCAGCAGCTCACCGGGGGTCTACGAGCAGTACTTC. It is translated as CASSSPGVYEQYF.

The rearrangement joins TRBV7-9 to TRBJ2-3; 9 bases are a match to TRBD1. The V gene's germline CDR1 is SEHNR and CDR2 FQNEAQ (reference sequence). V lost 5 bases and J lost 5; bases outside the gene matches: 5. This CDR3 is 14 amino acids long. CDR3 protein: CASSNYRGQDTQYF. CDR3 DNA: TGTGCCAGCAGCAACTACAGGGGGCAAGATACGCAGTATTTT.

This chain connects TRBV19 to TRBJ1-2; D gene ambiguous. The CDR3 length is 17 residues. Between the trimmed V and J ends, which lost 6 bases and 1 base, there was a span of 21 bases. CDR1 is LNHDA and CDR2 is SQIVND in the germline V gene (reference sequence). The CDR3 region has the DNA TGTGCCAGTAGCCCCTACTCAGCTCGCGACTATAACTATGGCTACACCTTC. Amino acids: CASSPYSARDYNYGYTF. The full variable domain, with the rest looked up from reference TRBV19 and TRBJ1-2, is DGGITQSPKYLFRKEGQNVTLSCEQNLNHDAMYWYRQDPGQGLRLIYYSQIVNDFQKGDIAEGYSVSREKKESFPLTVTSAQKNPTAFYLCASSPYSARDYNYGYTFGSGTRLTVV.

The CDR3 sequence is CASSSNIAGLAVPFYEQYF. The CDR3 DNA sequence: TGTGCCAGCAGTTCTAATATCGCTGGACTAGCGGTTCCCTTCTACGAGCAGTACTTC. The rearrangement uses TRBV28 and TRBJ2-7; 10 nucleotides line up with TRBD2. Germline CDR1 MDHEN, CDR2 SYDVKM. CDR3 length: 19 amino acids. The trim removed 4 bases at V and 3 bases at J, leaving 18 bases unmatched.

The chain has TRBV15 and TRBJ2-3, with 8 bases that match TRBD1. CDR3 size: 15 residues. V lost 3 bases, J lost 5 bases, and 7 bases stayed unmatched. Germline loops: CDR1 LNHNV, CDR2 YYDKDF (reference sequence). This chain's CDR3 is CATSRSRGRGDTQYF. The CDR3 DNA reads as TGTGCCACCAGCAGGAGCAGGGGGCGCGGAGATACGCAGTATTTT.

This clone showed up just a few times. J is TRBJ2-2 and V is TRBV6-5; 9 nucleotides line up with TRBD2. CDR3 length: 15 residues. From germline, CDR1 is MNHEY and CDR2 SVGAGI. Trimming at V came to 6 bases and at J to 7 bases, leaving 9 bases not matched to a gene. In DNA, the CDR3 is TGTGCCAGCAGGCGAGGTCTAGCGGGGAGCGGGGAGCTGTTTTTT. Amino acid sequence: CASRRGLAGSGELFF.

This clone has just one count. V is TRBV6-1 and J is TRBJ1-3, with 9 bases identical to TRBD1. The CDR3 sequence is 14 residues long. CDR1 is MNHNS and CDR2 is SASEGT in the germline V gene. Trimming cost V 6 bases and J 8 bases; bases outside gene matches: 8. CDR3 region: CASRKGQGKDTIYF. Written as DNA, the CDR3 is TGTGCCAGCAGAAAAGGACAGGGGAAGGACACCATATATTTT.

This chain connects TRBV6-5 to TRBJ2-1; a possible D gene is TRBD1 (6 bases). Germline assignment: CDR1 MNHEY and CDR2 SVGAGI. The CDR3 runs to 14 residues. Trimming pared 6 bases from V and 2 bases from J, leaving 11 bases between. The CDR3 bases are TGTGCCAGCAGCGAAGACAGGCCCTACAATGAGCAGTTCTTC. It yields the protein CASSEDRPYNEQFF.

CDR3 DNA sequence: TGTGCCAGCAGCGCCTACACAGGGGGCGGCACAGATACGCAGTATTTT. As protein: CASSAYTGGGTDTQYF. The V gene is TRBV9, the J gene TRBJ2-3, with TRBD1 matching 9 bases. V lost 3 bases and J lost 1; bases outside the gene matches: 6. The CDR3 totals 16 residues. CDR1 is SGDLS, CDR2 YYNGEE, per germline. Based on the CDR3 plus reference TRBV9 and TRBJ2-3, the full variable domain is DSGVTQTPKHLITATGQRVTLRCSPRSGDLSVYWYQQSLDQGLQFLIQYYNGEERAKGNILERFSAQQFPDLHSELNLSSLELGDSALYFCASSAYTGGGTDTQYFGPGTRLTVL.

Note on this clone: At one boundary the junction diverges from the germline segment, which might be a read error. The chain joins TRBV4-1 to TRBJ2-5; the D gene is possibly TRBD1 (6 bases). The germline CDR1 and CDR2 sequences are MGHRA and YSYEKL. The CDR3 consists of 10 residues. CDR3 region: CASSQGTPNF. CDR3 bases: TGCGCCAGCAGCCAGGGGACACCAAACTTC.

The chain is built from TRBV5-6 and TRBJ2-5; 8 bases match TRBD1. The CDR3 loop spans 15 amino acids. Germline assignment: CDR1 SGHDT and CDR2 YYEEEE. V lost 4 bases and J lost 2; bases outside the gene matches: 7. The CDR3 DNA reads TGTGCCAGCAGCCCCTCGACAGGGGTACAAGAGACCCAGTACTTC. It is translated as CASSPSTGVQETQYF.

The genes are TRBV5-1 and TRBJ1-4; 7 nucleotides match TRBD1. The CDR3 runs to 16 residues. The V gene's germline CDR1 is SGHRS and CDR2 YFSETQ. J gave up 6 bases and V 3 bases, and 11 bases lay outside the gene matches. This chain's CDR3 is CASSSRQGPGDEKLFF. The CDR3 DNA sequence: TGCGCCAGCAGCTCCAGACAGGGACCGGGGGATGAAAAACTGTTTTTT. The full variable domain, in which reference TRBV5-1 and TRBJ1-4 provide the parts outside the CDR3, is KAGVTQTPRYLIKTRGQQVTLSCSPISGHRSVSWYQQTPGQGLQFLFEYFSETQRNKGNFPGRFSGRQFSNSRSEMNVSTLELGDSALYLCASSSRQGPGDEKLFFGSGTQLSVL.

The chain links TRBV25-1 to TRBJ2-1; possible D gene TRBD1, 6 bases. The CDR3 totals 14 residues. The V end was cut by 4 bases, the J end by 9 bases, with 16 bases between. CDR1 and CDR2 from the germline V gene are MGHDK and SYGVNS. CDR3 amino acids: CASSVTGLLLEQFF. CDR3 DNA sequence: TGTGCCAGCAGTGTGACAGGCTTATTGCTTGAGCAGTTCTTC. Filled out from reference TRBV25-1 and TRBJ2-1, the complete variable domain reads EADIYQTPRYLVIGTGKKITLECSQTMGHDKMYWYQQDPGMELHLIHYSYGVNSTEKGDLSSESTVSRIRTEHFPLTLESARPSHTSQYLCASSVTGLLLEQFFGPGTRLTVL.

The genes are TRBV2 and TRBJ1-1; D remains unclear. This CDR3 region has 10 residues. Germline CDR1 and CDR2: SNHLY and FYNNEI. Trimming removed 4 bases at V and 11 bases at J, with 8 bases between. The CDR3 reads CASSGGWAFF. The CDR3 region has the DNA TGTGCCAGCAGTGGAGGGTGGGCTTTCTTT.

The chain couples TRBV5-1 to TRBJ2-3, with 10 bases fitting TRBD2. This CDR3 comprises 21 residues. Germline-derived CDR1 and CDR2 are SGHRS and YFSETQ. The junction had 24 bases not matched to a gene; V was cut back by 6 bases and J by 2 bases. CDR3 sequence (DNA): TGCGCCAGCACTCCCACCCGAGACCCTAGCGGGGGCCCTGGGGTCACAGATACGCAGTATTTT. It yields the protein CASTPTRDPSGGPGVTDTQYF.

The gene calls are TRBV19 and TRBJ2-7; tentative D call: TRBD2 (6 bases). This CDR3 is 14 amino acids long. Germline V lookup: CDR1 LNHDA, CDR2 SQIVND (reference sequence). The V gene lost 4 bases and the J gene lost 7 bases, with 17 bases spanning the gap. CDR3 in DNA: TGTGCCAGTAGTAACCAGGCGGGGATGGGAGAGCAGTACTTC. This codes for CASSNQAGMGEQYF. Supplemented by reference TRBV19 and TRBJ2-7, the full variable domain reads DGGITQSPKYLFRKEGQNVTLSCEQNLNHDAMYWYRQDPGQGLRLIYYSQIVNDFQKGDIAEGYSVSREKKESFPLTVTSAQKNPTAFYLCASSNQAGMGEQYFGPGTRLTVT.

The genes are TRBV6-6 and TRBJ2-7, with D maybe TRBD1 (6 bases). The V gene's germline CDR1 is MNHNY and CDR2 SVGAGI (reference sequence). The CDR3 has 14 residues. The V end lost 5 bases, the J end lost 0 bases, and 11 bases lay between the germline ends. The DNA of the CDR3 is TGTGCCAGCAGTGGTCTGACAGGCTCCTACGAGCAGTACTTC. It translates to CASSGLTGSYEQYF.

The chain carries TRBV29-1 and TRBJ1-2; tentatively, D is TRBD1 (6 bases). Trimming removed 6 bases at V and 4 bases at J, with 18 bases between. CDR1 is SQVTM and CDR2 is ANQGSEA in the germline V gene. The CDR3 sequence is 14 residues long. Here the CDR3 reads CSVRTEPAFYGYTF. In DNA form, the CDR3 reads TGCAGCGTAAGGACAGAACCAGCCTTCTATGGCTACACCTTC.

In DNA, the CDR3 is TGCGCCAGCAGCCCAGGGACAGGGGTCACCGGGGAGCTGTTTTTT. It yields the protein CASSPGTGVTGELFF. J is TRBJ2-2 and V is TRBV4-1; 10 nucleotides line up with TRBD1. CDR3 length: 15 residues. Germline V gene lookup returns CDR1 MGHRA and CDR2 YSYEKL. The V segment lost 4 bases and the J segment 4 bases; nucleotides outside the gene matches: 3.

The chain uses TRBV11-2 and TRBJ2-7; 11 bases fit TRBD2. The CDR3 extends over 16 amino acids. The germline CDR1 and CDR2 sequences are SGHAT and FQNNGV. V lost 2 bases and J lost 5; bases outside the gene matches: 8. This CDR3 is CASSLILAGGFNEQYF. CDR3 in DNA: TGTGCCAGCAGCTTAATCCTAGCGGGAGGTTTTAACGAGCAGTACTTC. Variable domain in full (rest from reference TRBV11-2 and TRBJ2-7): EAGVAQSPRYKIIEKRQSVAFWCNPISGHATLYWYQQILGQGPKLLIQFQNNGVVDDSQLPKDRFSAERLKGVDSTLKIQPAKLEDSAVYLCASSLILAGGFNEQYFGPGTRLTVT.

CDR3 residues: CASSLKGHRPQHF. The CDR3 DNA follows: TGTGCCAGCAGTTTAAAGGGGCATCGGCCCCAGCATTTT. The J gene is TRBJ1-5, the V gene TRBV28; maybe TRBD1 (5 bases). The germline V gene encodes CDR1 MDHEN and CDR2 SYDVKM. The CDR3 sequence is 13 residues long. The V gene lost 2 bases and the J gene lost 9 bases, with 11 bases spanning the gap.

The genes are TRBV18 and TRBJ2-7, with 8 bases fitting TRBD1. V gave up 2 bases and J gave up 2 bases; unmatched junction bases: 5. The CDR3 consists of 15 residues. The germline CDR1 and CDR2 sequences are KGHSH and LQKENI. The CDR3, as DNA: TGTGCCAGCTCACCAATTCCGGACAGGGCCTACGAGCAGTACTTC. Protein sequence: CASSPIPDRAYEQYF.

The chain employs TRBV9 and TRBJ2-3; 9 positions agree with TRBD2. Trimming at V came to 0 bases and at J to 2 bases, leaving 1 base not matched to a gene. Germline V gives CDR1 SGDLS, CDR2 YYNGEE. The CDR3 covers 15 residues. DNA of the CDR3: TGTGCCAGCAGCGTAGGCGGGGGGGACACAGATACGCAGTATTTT. As protein: CASSVGGGDTDTQYF.

This clone occurred once. The V call is TRBV7-6, the J call TRBJ2-2; possible D gene TRBD1, 5 bases. This CDR3 has 15 residues. V was cut by 1 base and J by 4 bases, with 10 bases left in between. The germline CDR1 and CDR2 sequences are SGHVS and FNYEAQ. CDR3 sequence reads: CASSLGQGGTGELFF. CDR3 sequence (DNA): TGTGCCAGCAGCTTAGGCCAGGGCGGCACCGGGGAGCTGTTTTTT. Full variable domain (outside the CDR3, taken from reference TRBV7-6 and TRBJ2-2): GAGVSQSPRYKVTKRGQDVALRCDPISGHVSLYWYRQALGQGPEFLTYFNYEAQQDKSGLPNDRFSAERPEGSISTLTIQRTEQRDSAMYRCASSLGQGGTGELFFGEGSRLTVL.

The rearrangement links TRBV7-9 to TRBJ1-4, with TRBD1 identical over 7 bases. CDR1 and CDR2 from the germline V gene are SEHNR and FQNEAQ (reference sequence). After removal of 2 bases from V and 3 bases from J, the junction contained 3 bases not matched to a gene. This CDR3 has 15 amino acids. This chain's CDR3 is CASSLRDSPNEKLFF. CDR3 DNA: TGTGCCAGCAGCTTAAGGGACAGCCCTAATGAAAAACTGTTTTTT.

The chain employs TRBV6-1 and TRBJ1-3, with D uncertain. Germline loops: CDR1 MNHNS, CDR2 SASEGT. This CDR3 is 16 amino acids long. The V gene lost 4 bases and the J gene lost 0 bases, with 13 bases spanning the gap. Here the CDR3 DNA reads TGTGCCAGCAGTGTAGGCCAGCCTAGCTCTGGAAACACCATATATTTT. It is translated as CASSVGQPSSGNTIYF.

V gene TRBV2 combines with J gene TRBJ1-1; tentative D call: TRBD1 (5 bases). CDR1 and CDR2 (germline): SNHLY, FYNNEI. The CDR3 has 13 amino acids. With 6 bases removed from V and 1 base from J, the gap between germline ends came to 9 bases. CDR3 DNA sequence: TGTGCCAGCAGCTCGACAGAGAACACTGAAGCTTTCTTT. It translates to CASSSTENTEAFF.

V gene TRBV27 combines with J gene TRBJ1-5, with a weak D call TRBD1 (5 bases). Looked up from germline, CDR1 is MNHEY and CDR2 is SMNVEV (reference sequence). The CDR3 runs 14 residues. The V end was cut by 3 bases, the J end by 7 bases, with 13 bases between. For the CDR3, the DNA is TGTGCCAGCAGTTTTTACGGGGGGGGACAGCCCCAGCATTTT. As protein: CASSFYGGGQPQHF.